These 14 T cell receptor beta chains share one sample of origin, sequenced in a study of blood T cell repertoires in COVID-19. Method: immunoSEQ multiplex PCR; TCRdb's copy keeps in-frame clones and lacks some. The table includes about 380,000 clones, about four fifths detected once. The specimen was peripheral blood. The receptors were sampled from a human donor with acute or convalescent COVID-19. The donor label of this sample is uncertain.

Ten or more counts support this clone. The rearrangement links TRBV25-1 to TRBJ1-2; 9 bases match TRBD1. Germline loops: CDR1 MGHDK, CDR2 SYGVNS. There are 15 residues in the CDR3. Unmatched junction bases numbered 9, after V lost 6 bases and J lost 4 bases. The CDR3 loop reads CASSPRDRAPYGYTF. CDR3 bases: TGTGCCAGCAGCCCGAGGGACAGGGCGCCCTATGGCTACACCTTC.

This chain uses TRBV3-1 (or the pseudogene TRBV3-2) with TRBJ1-2, with TRBD1 identical over 8 bases. In germline, CDR1 is LGHDT, CDR2 YNNKEL (reference sequence). CDR3 length equals 13 residues. V dropped 8 bases and J dropped 7; count of bases not matched to a gene: 9. DNA of the CDR3: TGTGCCAGCTACGACGGGACAGGAGTTGGCTACACCTTC. Encoded protein: CASYDGTGVGYTF.

In DNA form, the CDR3 reads TGTGCCAGCAGCTTAAGCGGACCGAACACTGAAGCTTTCTTT. Protein product: CASSLSGPNTEAFF. V is TRBV7-9 and J is TRBJ1-1; no clear D. Trimming stripped 2 bases from V and 1 base from J, with 8 bases between. This CDR3 spans 14 amino acids. From germline, CDR1 is SEHNR and CDR2 FQNEAQ (reference sequence).

The chain links TRBV29-1 to TRBJ2-2; the D gene is possibly TRBD1 (6 bases). Trimming shortened V by 6 bases and J by 0 bases, and 17 bases separated the two germline ends. The CDR3 extends over 16 amino acids. Germline V gene data show CDR1 as SQVTM and CDR2 as ANQGSEA. The CDR3, as DNA: TGCAGCGTCGGATACTCCGGGACACCGAACACCGGGGAGCTGTTTTTT. It translates to CSVGYSGTPNTGELFF.

This clone was seen ten or more times. The V and J genes are TRBV7-9 and TRBJ1-1, with unresolved D. With 3 bases removed from V and 1 base from J, the gap between germline ends came to 12 bases. The CDR3 runs to 15 residues. CDR1 SEHNR and CDR2 FQNEAQ come from the germline V gene (reference sequence). The CDR3 nucleotides are TGTGCCAGCAGCTTTAGTCTTGTACCGAACACTGAAGCTTTCTTT. Translated: CASSFSLVPNTEAFF. Variable domain in full (rest from reference TRBV7-9 and TRBJ1-1): DTGVSQNPRHKITKRGQNVTFRCDPISEHNRLYWYRQTLGQGPEFLTYFQNEAQLEKSRLLSDRFSAERPKGSFSTLEIQRTEQGDSAMYLCASSFSLVPNTEAFFGQGTRLTVV.

The chain joins TRBV19 to TRBJ1-5; D perhaps matches TRBD1 (5 bases). The CDR3 covers 15 residues. With 6 bases removed from V and 4 bases from J, the gap between germline ends came to 16 bases. The germline gives CDR1 LNHDA, CDR2 SQIVND (reference sequence). CDR3 DNA: TGTGCCAGTAGAGTAGGTCCGGGGGGGAATCAGCCCCAGCATTTT. Translating gives CASRVGPGGNQPQHF.

The chain carries TRBV3-1 (or the pseudogene TRBV3-2) and TRBJ1-5; a possible D gene is TRBD1 (6 bases). Germline CDR1 reads LGHDT; CDR2 reads YNNKEL (reference sequence). The V gene lost 5 bases and the J gene lost 0 bases, with 11 bases spanning the gap. CDR3 size: 15 residues. The CDR3 here is CASSVDSYSNQPQHF. CDR3 nucleotide sequence: TGTGCCAGCAGCGTGGACAGTTATAGCAATCAGCCCCAGCATTTT.

The chain couples TRBV21-1 to TRBJ2-1; the listed D gene, TRBD1, was not tested against the DNA. TRBV21-1 is flagged as a pseudogene. CDR3 length equals 16 residues. DNA for the CDR3: TGTGCCAGCAGCAACCTACAGGGGGCTTTGGACAATGAGCAGTTCTTC. Residues: CASSNLQGALDNEQFF.

The chain joins TRBV21-1 to TRBJ1-5. TRBV21-1 is marked as a pseudogene. The CDR3 is 15 amino acids. Here the CDR3 DNA reads TGTGCCAGCATCCGCGGGGGGGATACAAATCAGCCCCAGCATTTT. Protein product: CASIRGGDTNQPQHF.

The rearrangement links TRBV19 to TRBJ1-2; 7 bases line up with TRBD1. The CDR3 contains 18 residues. The germline gives CDR1 LNHDA, CDR2 SQIVND (reference sequence). The ends lost 1 base at V and 10 bases at J; junction bases unmatched: 21. CDR3 coding DNA: TGTGCCAGTAGTATAGCGGGGACAGACTCTGGAATCTATGCTCCCTACACCTTC. It yields the protein CASSIAGTDSGIYAPYTF. Full variable domain (missing parts from reference TRBV19 and TRBJ1-2): DGGITQSPKYLFRKEGQNVTLSCEQNLNHDAMYWYRQDPGQGLRLIYYSQIVNDFQKGDIAEGYSVSREKKESFPLTVTSAQKNPTAFYLCASSIAGTDSGIYAPYTFGSGTRLTVV.

The chain carries TRBV7-8 and TRBJ1-1; D is unresolved. The germline V gene encodes CDR1 SGHVS and CDR2 FQNEAQ. V lost 5 bases and J lost 5, with 15 bases in between. This CDR3 region has 14 residues. The CDR3 loop reads CASSPQRGITEAFF. In DNA, the CDR3 is TGTGCCAGCAGCCCACAGCGGGGAATAACTGAAGCTTTCTTT.

This chain uses TRBV10-3 with TRBJ2-4; 7 bases agree with TRBD1. This CDR3 is 16 amino acids long. Germline values: CDR1 ENHRY, CDR2 SYGVKD. V shed 2 bases and J 8 bases; nucleotides not matched to a gene: 12. The CDR3 DNA follows: TGTGCCATCAGTGAGACAGGGGTATTTCAGTGGGACATTCAGTACTTC. This translates into CAISETGVFQWDIQYF.

The rearrangement links TRBV19 to TRBJ2-5; 10 bases fit TRBD2. Germline V gene sequence: CDR1 LNHDA, CDR2 SQIVND (reference sequence). After removal of 5 bases from V and 5 bases from J, the junction contained 8 bases not matched to a gene. CDR3 length equals 15 residues. In DNA, the CDR3 is TGTGCCAGTAGTGTGGTAGCGGGGGGTAGGGAGACCCAGTACTTC. As protein: CASSVVAGGRETQYF.

This chain connects TRBV10-3 to TRBJ1-5; D might be TRBD1 (6 bases). The germline V gene has CDR1 ENHRY and CDR2 SYGVKD. The ends were cut back, 4 bases at V and 5 bases at J, with 9 bases in the middle. There are 13 residues in the CDR3. The DNA of the CDR3 is TGTGCCATCAGTGCGGACAGATATCAGCCCCAGCATTTT. This encodes CAISADRYQPQHF.